The 25 T cell receptor beta chains in this list originate from one sample, sequenced in a study of blood T cell repertoires in COVID-19. Produced via immunoSEQ multiplex PCR; TCRdb's table is partial and in-frame only. The sample lists some 150,000 clones, around four fifths occurring once. The sample consisted of peripheral blood. The receptors here all came from a human donor in a cohort sampled during active COVID-19.

The chain is built from TRBV30 and TRBJ1-4, with D maybe TRBD1 (6 bases). The V gene's germline CDR1 is GTSNPN and CDR2 SVGIG (reference sequence). Between the trimmed V and J ends, which lost 3 bases and 7 bases, there was a span of 18 bases. The CDR3 has 15 residues. CDR3 DNA sequence: TGTGCCTGGAGACTTCCGGGACATCAGTCTGAAAAACTGTTTTTT. This translates into CAWRLPGHQSEKLFF.

This sequence joins TRBV10-3 and TRBJ1-6; D is ambiguous. This CDR3 contains 13 residues. With 10 bases removed from V and 5 bases from J, the gap between germline ends came to 12 bases. Per the germline V gene, CDR1 is ENHRY and CDR2 is SYGVKD. CDR3 loop: CATADLDNSPLHF. The CDR3 coding sequence is TGTGCCACCGCCGACTTAGATAATTCACCCCTCCACTTT.

In this sample, this clone turned up a few times. This chain links TRBV5-4 with TRBJ1-3; 7 bases are a match to TRBD1. Germline loops: CDR1 SGHNT, CDR2 YYREEE (reference sequence). Trimming removed 0 bases from V and 2 bases from J; junction bases left unmatched: 2. CDR3 length equals 15 residues. The CDR3 bases are TGTGCCAGCAGCTTGGGAGGGGGCACTGGAAACACCATATATTTT. Translating gives CASSLGGGTGNTIYF. Combining the CDR3 with reference TRBV5-4 and TRBJ1-3 gives the whole variable domain ETGVTQSPTHLIKTRGQQVTLRCSSQSGHNTVSWYQQALGQGPQFIFQYYREEENGRGNFPPRFSGLQFPNYSSELNVNALELDDSALYLCASSLGGGTGNTIYFGEGSWLTVV.

The CDR3 sequence: CASSQDPGRGGYNEQFF. CDR3 DNA sequence: TGTGCCAGCAGCCAAGACCCGGGGAGGGGGGGCTACAATGAGCAGTTCTTC. J is TRBJ2-1 and V is TRBV14, with a possible D match to TRBD2 (7 bases). Germline lookup yields CDR1 SGHDN and CDR2 FVKESK. The CDR3 length is 17 residues. V was shortened by 0 bases and J by 3 bases, with 15 bases between the two germline ends.

The V gene is TRBV5-1, the J gene TRBJ2-1, with 13 bases that match TRBD2. This CDR3 has 17 residues. Germline V gene lookup returns CDR1 SGHRS and CDR2 YFSETQ. Trimming removed 5 bases from V and 3 bases from J; junction bases left unmatched: 8. The CDR3 DNA sequence: TGCGCCAGCAGAGCGGGACTAGCGGGATTGAACTACAATGAGCAGTTCTTC. It codes for CASRAGLAGLNYNEQFF. Variable domain in full (rest from reference TRBV5-1 and TRBJ2-1): KAGVTQTPRYLIKTRGQQVTLSCSPISGHRSVSWYQQTPGQGLQFLFEYFSETQRNKGNFPGRFSGRQFSNSRSEMNVSTLELGDSALYLCASRAGLAGLNYNEQFFGPGTRLTVL.

V usage is TRBV11-3 and J usage is TRBJ1-2, with 9 bases matching TRBD1. Germline CDR1 reads SGHNT; CDR2 reads YENEEA. The CDR3 runs 15 residues. The J segment lost 2 bases and the V segment lost 5 bases, leaving 6 bases of the junction unmatched. For the CDR3, the DNA is TGTGCCAGCAGCGTGAGGACAGGGGTGAACTATGGCTACACCTTC. Translation gives CASSVRTGVNYGYTF.

This chain links TRBV6-2 or TRBV6-3 with TRBJ2-1; the D is unclear. Germline V gives CDR1 MNHEY, CDR2 SVGEGT. The CDR3 covers 15 residues. V shed 2 bases and J shed 10 bases, with 18 bases lying between them. The DNA for the CDR3 is TGTGCCAGCAGTTACGGAGCGTTCCCCGAGGTAGAGCAGTTCTTC. This gives the protein CASSYGAFPEVEQFF.

J is TRBJ2-7 and V is TRBV28; TRBD1 matches 7 bases. Germline assignment: CDR1 MDHEN and CDR2 SYDVKM. The J segment lost 3 bases and the V segment lost 3 bases, leaving 5 bases of the junction unmatched. CDR3 size: 14 residues. CDR3 nucleotide sequence: TGTGCCAGCAGTTTGGCACAGGGGTTCTACGAGCAGTACTTC. It codes for CASSLAQGFYEQYF.

The chain has TRBV30 and TRBJ2-5; 12 bases align to TRBD2. V shed 2 bases, J shed 5 bases, and the junction held 6 bases outside the gene matches. This CDR3 is 15 amino acids long. In germline, CDR1 is GTSNPN, CDR2 SVGIG (reference sequence). As DNA, the CDR3 is TGTGCCTGGAGTAACGGACTAGCGGGGTGGGAGACCCAGTACTTC. It codes for CAWSNGLAGWETQYF.

The chain combines TRBV7-8 with TRBJ2-1; tentative D call: TRBD2 (6 bases). V was pared by 2 bases and J by 10 bases, with 12 bases between. The CDR3 runs 13 residues. CDR1 and CDR2 (germline): SGHVS, FQNEAQ. CDR3 amino acids: CASSLSEGREQFF. CDR3 coding DNA: TGTGCCAGCAGCTTATCCGAGGGGAGGGAGCAGTTCTTC.

The rearrangement uses TRBV3-1 (or the pseudogene TRBV3-2) and TRBJ2-5; 11 nucleotides align to TRBD2. Germline V lookup: CDR1 LGHDT, CDR2 YNNKEL (reference sequence). The CDR3 runs 17 residues. Trimming took 4 bases from V and 5 from J; bases not matched to a gene: 12. CDR3 sequence reads: CASSPGLAGFRGETQYF. CDR3 coding DNA: TGTGCCAGCAGCCCCGGACTAGCGGGTTTTCGAGGGGAGACCCAGTACTTC.

In this sample, this clone turned up once. The chain combines TRBV5-5 with TRBJ2-1; 8 nucleotides agree with TRBD1. The CDR3 is 18 amino acids. With 4 bases clipped from V and 8 bases from J, the junction kept 20 bases outside the gene matches. The germline V gene encodes CDR1 SGHKS and CDR2 YYEKEE (reference sequence). For the CDR3, the DNA is TGTGCCAGCAGCACGACAAGACAGGGGCTGTTTGTTACCCATGAGCAGTTCTTC. This sequence encodes CASSTTRQGLFVTHEQFF.

The rearrangement joins TRBV11-2 to TRBJ2-5; D uncertain. The CDR3 totals 13 residues. CDR1 is SGHAT and CDR2 is FQNNGV in the germline V gene. Trimming took off 1 base at V and 5 bases at J, with 8 bases between the two ends. CDR3 bases: TGTGCCAGCAGCTTAGGCATGAGGGAGACCCAGTACTTC. This sequence encodes CASSLGMRETQYF.

This clone was picked up one time. The V gene is TRBV5-1, the J gene TRBJ2-2, with 7 bases fitting TRBD1. J gave up 6 bases and V 3 bases, and 5 bases lay outside the gene matches. The CDR3 contains 14 residues. The germline V gene encodes CDR1 SGHRS and CDR2 YFSETQ. CDR3 nucleotide sequence: TGCGCCAGCAGCTCCGGACAGGATCCCGGGGAGCTGTTTTTT. Protein sequence: CASSSGQDPGELFF.

The rearrangement joins TRBV9 to TRBJ2-7; 11 bases are shared with TRBD2. This CDR3 spans 15 amino acids. Germline lookup yields CDR1 SGDLS and CDR2 YYNGEE. The junction had 6 bases not matched to a gene; V was cut back by 1 base and J by 6 bases. CDR3 DNA sequence: TGTGCCAGCAGCGTAATGGCTAGCGGGAGGAGCGAGCAGTACTTC. It specifies CASSVMASGRSEQYF. Looking up the rest from reference TRBV9 and TRBJ2-7 gives the full variable domain: DSGVTQTPKHLITATGQRVTLRCSPRSGDLSVYWYQQSLDQGLQFLIQYYNGEERAKGNILERFSAQQFPDLHSELNLSSLELGDSALYFCASSVMASGRSEQYFGPGTRLTVT.

V is TRBV30 and J is TRBJ2-7; 9 bases are a match to TRBD1. Germline CDR1 and CDR2: GTSNPN and SVGIG (reference sequence). Germline trimming cut 1 base from V and 5 bases from J; bases unmatched to any gene: 3. The CDR3 loop spans 13 amino acids. The CDR3 nucleotides read TGTGCCTGGAGTGGGGGACAGGGCAACGAGCAGTACTTC. Protein product: CAWSGGQGNEQYF.

The chain couples TRBV12-3 or TRBV12-4 to TRBJ2-2; a weak D match, TRBD1 (5 bases). Trimming took off 5 bases at V and 5 bases at J, with 9 bases between the two ends. The CDR3 sequence is 13 residues long. The CDR3 reads CASSGAVTGELFF. In nucleotides, the CDR3 is TGTGCCAGCAGTGGGGCAGTAACCGGGGAGCTGTTTTTT.

The chain uses TRBV6-6 and TRBJ2-5; TRBD1 might be the D (5 bases). The CDR3 length is 20 residues. Trimming left V 6 bases short and J 2 bases short, with 31 bases between. Germline CDR1 MNHNY, CDR2 SVGAGI (reference sequence). In DNA form, the CDR3 reads TGTGCCAGCAGCTCTGGGTACCAACACTGGGGCAAGCCAACACAAGAGACCCAGTACTTC. It codes for CASSSGYQHWGKPTQETQYF.

The genes are TRBV7-8 and TRBJ2-3; D possibly corresponds to TRBD2 (6 bases). Germline CDR1 and CDR2: SGHVS and FQNEAQ. The germline V and J ends were trimmed by 5 bases and 0 bases, with 12 bases remaining between them. This CDR3 contains 15 residues. Here the CDR3 DNA reads TGTGCCAGCAGCAAGCGGAGCGGGAGCACAGATACGCAGTATTTT. As protein: CASSKRSGSTDTQYF.

The rearrangement links TRBV28 to TRBJ1-5; TRBD1 matches at 8 bases. CDR3 length: 15 amino acids. The trim removed 6 bases at V and 5 bases at J, leaving 9 bases unmatched. CDR1 is MDHEN, CDR2 SYDVKM, per germline. This CDR3 reads CASRPTDRGYQPQHF. The CDR3 nucleotides read TGTGCCAGCAGACCGACCGACAGGGGATATCAGCCCCAGCATTTT.

CDR3 loop: CASGSTQAQNTEAFF. DNA for the CDR3: TGTGCTAGTGGTTCGACCCAGGCCCAAAACACTGAAGCTTTCTTT. The genes are TRBV12-5 and TRBJ1-1; D gene unclear. V was trimmed by 4 bases and J by 2 bases, leaving 14 bases between them. Germline values: CDR1 LGHNT, CDR2 FRNRAP. The CDR3 covers 15 residues.

This rearrangement joins TRBV12-5 to TRBJ1-1; D might be TRBD1 (5 bases). Trimming took off 2 bases at V and 5 bases at J, with 9 bases between the two ends. CDR1 and CDR2 from the germline V gene are LGHNT and FRNRAP. The CDR3 extends over 13 amino acids. The CDR3 reads CASGLSGGTEAFF. For the CDR3, the DNA is TGTGCTAGTGGTTTGTCGGGGGGAACTGAAGCTTTCTTT. The full variable domain, its missing parts supplied by reference TRBV12-5 and TRBJ1-1, is DARVTQTPRHKVTEMGQEVTMRCQPILGHNTVFWYRQTMMQGLELLAYFRNRAPLDDSGMPKDRFSAEMPDATLATLKIQPSEPRDSAVYFCASGLSGGTEAFFGQGTRLTVV.

This chain joins TRBV6-5 and TRBJ1-2; TRBD1 agrees at 10 bases. This CDR3 has 16 amino acids. Germline trimming cut 2 bases from V and 2 bases from J; bases unmatched to any gene: 5. The germline gives CDR1 MNHEY, CDR2 SVGAGI. This CDR3 reads CASSYELGQGNYGYTF. The CDR3 DNA follows: TGTGCCAGCAGTTACGAACTGGGACAGGGGAACTATGGCTACACCTTC.

The CDR3 region has the DNA TGTGCTAGTGGTTTGGACCACGCTAGCAGTGAGCAGTTCTTC. This sequence encodes CASGLDHASSEQFF. The chain has TRBV12-5 and TRBJ2-1; a possible D gene is TRBD2 (5 bases). The germline V and J ends were trimmed by 1 base and 9 bases, with 13 bases remaining between them. The CDR3 runs to 14 residues. Germline lookup yields CDR1 LGHNT and CDR2 FRNRAP.

The chain employs TRBV6-5 and TRBJ1-2; D remains ambiguous. From germline, CDR1 is MNHEY and CDR2 SVGAGI. Trimming pared 6 bases from V and 4 bases from J, leaving 18 bases between. The CDR3 has 15 residues. The CDR3, as DNA: TGTGCCAGCAGACCCGACGACCGGAGGCTCTATGGCTACACCTTC. Amino acid sequence: CASRPDDRRLYGYTF.